The 24 T cell receptor beta chains presented below share a single source sample, sequenced in a study of blood T cells in healthy people across ages. The second PCR ran roughly 7 to 12 cycles with a sample-barcoded 5' primer and J-beta primers. TCRdb reanalysed the 5' RACE reads using MiXCR and keeps one entry per CDR3 protein. Of hundreds of thousands of distinct CDR3 sequences listed, roughly 21% are singletons. Sequenced material: blood. The receptor set was obtained from an older man in good health.

This clonotype was observed a few times. The rearrangement uses TRBV20-1 and TRBJ1-6, with TRBD1 matching 8 bases. After removal of 3 bases from V and 7 bases from J, the junction contained 5 bases not matched to a gene. The germline gives CDR1 DFQATT, CDR2 SNEGSKA (reference sequence). This CDR3 has 14 residues. CDR3 protein: CSASGQGVNSPLHF. The CDR3 nucleotides read TGCAGTGCTAGTGGACAGGGTGTGAATTCACCCCTCCACTTT.

This clonotype came up a few times. This chain uses TRBV20-1 with TRBJ2-3, with TRBD2 matching 11 bases. The trim removed 2 bases at V and 3 bases at J, leaving 7 bases unmatched. CDR3 size: 16 residues. The germline V gene has CDR1 DFQATT and CDR2 SNEGSKA (reference sequence). CDR3 amino acids: CSARSVSGRATDTQYF. DNA for the CDR3: TGCAGTGCTAGATCGGTTAGCGGGAGGGCAACAGATACGCAGTATTTT.

This chain joins TRBV9 and TRBJ2-2, with D maybe TRBD1 (7 bases). V shed 2 bases and J shed 6 bases, with 14 bases lying between them. In germline, CDR1 is SGDLS, CDR2 YYNGEE. CDR3 length: 15 amino acids. The CDR3 bases are TGTGCCAGCAGCGTTGCCCGCAGGGGGGCCGGGGAGCTGTTTTTT. This gives the protein CASSVARRGAGELFF.

This clonotype has more than one count but fewer than ten. The chain joins TRBV25-1 to TRBJ1-4; D unresolved. CDR1 and CDR2 (germline): MGHDK, SYGVNS. V was cut by 3 bases and J by 8 bases, with 13 bases left in between. This CDR3 has 14 residues. The CDR3 bases are TGTGCCAGCAGTGACGTGGGGAGTAAAGAAAAACTGTTTTTT. Amino acid sequence: CASSDVGSKEKLFF. The complete variable domain, with remaining parts taken from reference TRBV25-1 and TRBJ1-4, reads EADIYQTPRYLVIGTGKKITLECSQTMGHDKMYWYQQDPGMELHLIHYSYGVNSTEKGDLSSESTVSRIRTEHFPLTLESARPSHTSQYLCASSDVGSKEKLFFGSGTQLSVL.

The chain uses TRBV20-1 and TRBJ1-2; 12 nucleotides align to TRBD1. The CDR3 contains 17 residues. Germline V gene sequence: CDR1 DFQATT, CDR2 SNEGSKA (reference sequence). The V and J ends lost 0 bases and 4 bases, in that order; junction bases with no gene match: 9. The CDR3 DNA sequence: TGCAGTGCTAGAGATCGGGGGGACAGGGGGCGCGTCTATGGCTACACCTTC. Amino acids: CSARDRGDRGRVYGYTF.

This clonotype was observed at least ten times. The V and J genes are TRBV9 and TRBJ2-5, with D perhaps TRBD2 (5 bases). TRBJ2-1 explains the end of the DNA better; the J call may be wrong. Per the germline V gene, CDR1 is SGDLS and CDR2 is YYNGEE. This CDR3 is 15 amino acids long. CDR3 loop: CASSVSVGSGYEQFF. In DNA form, the CDR3 reads TGTGCCAGCAGCGTATCGGTGGGATCGGGGTATGAGCAGTTCTTC.

The chain combines TRBV5-1 with TRBJ2-3; 14 bases agree with TRBD2. Germline loops: CDR1 SGHRS, CDR2 YFSETQ. The CDR3 length is 16 residues. The V gene end was trimmed by 4 bases and the J gene end by 6 bases; junction bases not matched to a gene: 7. The CDR3 sequence: CASSKPGLAGVDTQYF. The CDR3 DNA reads TGCGCCAGCAGCAAGCCGGGACTAGCGGGAGTGGATACGCAGTATTTT.

This clonotype was seen more than once but under ten times. The chain combines TRBV5-1 with TRBJ2-1; D is uncertain. There are 12 residues in the CDR3. V was cut by 3 bases and J by 7 bases, with 8 bases left in between. Per germline, CDR1 SGHRS and CDR2 YFSETQ. The CDR3 DNA reads as TGCGCCAGCAGCTCTGGGGAAAATGAGCAGTTCTTC. It yields the protein CASSSGENEQFF.

CDR3 region: CSVEVSLAGGYNEQFF. The CDR3 DNA is TGCAGCGTTGAAGTCTCCCTAGCGGGAGGCTACAATGAGCAGTTCTTC. This rearrangement joins TRBV29-1 to TRBJ2-1, with 11 bases identical to TRBD2. This CDR3 comprises 16 residues. CDR1 is SQVTM and CDR2 is ANQGSEA in the germline V gene. Trimming removed 1 base from V and 3 bases from J; junction bases left unmatched: 5.

This chain connects TRBV5-8 to TRBJ2-3; 8 bases line up with TRBD1. Germline CDR1 and CDR2: SGHTS and YDEGEE. The CDR3 has 16 residues. Germline trimming cut 5 bases from V and 2 bases from J; bases unmatched to any gene: 10. DNA of the CDR3: TGTGCCAGCAGGAGGATTCGGGACAGGCTCACAGATACGCAGTATTTT. Translating it yields CASRRIRDRLTDTQYF.

This clonotype has a handful of counts. The chain carries TRBV12-3 or TRBV12-4 and TRBJ1-4; 7 bases line up with TRBD1. The CDR3 runs 15 residues. Losses at the gene ends were 4 bases for V and 2 bases for J; bases not matched to a gene: 4. The CDR3 region has the DNA TGTGCCAGCAGTTCCACAGGGGTGACTAATGAAAAACTGTTTTTT. Protein product: CASSSTGVTNEKLFF.

This clonotype came up a few times. V gene TRBV7-2 combines with J gene TRBJ2-4, with D possibly TRBD1 on 6 matching bases. This CDR3 is 13 amino acids long. Trimming took off 2 bases at V and 7 bases at J, with 9 bases between the two ends. Germline V CDR1 and CDR2: SGHTA, FQGNSA. CDR3 DNA sequence: TGTGCCAGCAGCTTATACAGGGTCAACATTCAGTACTTC. Translation gives CASSLYRVNIQYF.

This clonotype was seen a handful of times. The rearrangement links TRBV5-6 to TRBJ2-5; D possibly uses TRBD1 or TRBD2 (7 bases each). The last part of the DNA fits TRBJ2-1 better; the J call may be wrong. Germline V gives CDR1 SGHDT, CDR2 YYEEEE. This CDR3 is built from 12 residues. Here the CDR3 reads CASTWEGAEQFF. The CDR3 DNA is TGTGCCAGCACTTGGGAGGGGGCTGAGCAGTTCTTC.

This clonotype was seen a handful of times. The chain carries TRBV3-1 and TRBJ2-5, with TRBD2 identical over 12 bases. The DNA matches TRBJ2-7 better at its end, which makes the J call doubtful. There are 15 residues in the CDR3. CDR1 is LGHDT and CDR2 is YNNKEL in the germline V gene (reference sequence). As DNA, the CDR3 is TGTGCCAGCAGCCCACCTAGCGGGGGGGAATTCGAGCAGTACTTC. As protein: CASSPPSGGEFEQYF.

In its sample, this clonotype was seen a few times. This CDR3 reads CASSGKQGGYTF. Written as DNA, the CDR3 is TGTGCCAGCAGCGGTAAACAAGGCGGCTACACCTTC. The V gene is TRBV7-3, the J gene TRBJ1-2; no clear D gene. V gave up 5 bases and J gave up 8 bases, with 12 bases separating them. The CDR3 spans 12 residues. Germline CDR1 is SGHTA and CDR2 is FQGTGA.

This clonotype was recorded a few times. J is TRBJ2-7 and V is TRBV5-1; TRBD2 aligns across 11 bases. Trimming took 6 bases from V and 6 from J; bases not matched to a gene: 2. Germline V gene data show CDR1 as SGHRS and CDR2 as YFSETQ. CDR3 length: 12 amino acids. This chain's CDR3 is CASTLAGGEQYF. CDR3 in DNA: TGCGCCAGCACCCTAGCGGGAGGCGAGCAGTACTTC.

The rearrangement links TRBV28 to TRBJ1-5; 12 nucleotides align to TRBD1. The CDR3 is made up of 16 amino acids. J gave up 7 bases and V 4 bases, and 8 bases lay outside the gene matches. Germline CDR1 is MDHEN and CDR2 is SYDVKM. Written as DNA, the CDR3 is TGTGCCAGCAGTTACGACCGGGACAGGGGGCACCAGCCCCAGCATTTT. Protein: CASSYDRDRGHQPQHF.

This clonotype was seen only once. The chain combines TRBV7-9 with TRBJ2-3; unclear D gene. CDR1 and CDR2 from the germline V gene are SEHNR and FQNEAQ (reference sequence). The CDR3 sequence is 14 residues long. V shed 5 bases and J shed 5 bases, with 14 bases lying between them. The CDR3 sequence: CASSKQSFQDTQYF. The CDR3 DNA sequence: TGTGCCAGCAGCAAACAGAGTTTCCAAGATACGCAGTATTTT. The variable domain in full, completed from reference TRBV7-9 and TRBJ2-3, reads DTGVSQNPRHKITKRGQNVTFRCDPISEHNRLYWYRQTLGQGPEFLTYFQNEAQLEKSRLLSDRFSAERPKGSFSTLEIQRTEQGDSAMYLCASSKQSFQDTQYFGPGTRLTVL.

This clonotype was detected many times. The gene calls are TRBV20-1 and TRBJ1-2; no firm D call. This CDR3 contains 12 residues. V was pared by 2 bases and J by 5 bases, with 9 bases between. Germline V gene sequence: CDR1 DFQATT, CDR2 SNEGSKA (reference sequence). The CDR3 nucleotides read TGCAGTGCTAGACTCCGGATGTATGGCTACACCTTC. Residues: CSARLRMYGYTF.

The rearrangement links TRBV29-1 to TRBJ2-1; 12 bases align to TRBD1. In germline, CDR1 is SQVTM, CDR2 ANQGSEA. This CDR3 comprises 14 residues. The ends lost 7 bases at V and 10 bases at J; junction bases unmatched: 11. CDR3 sequence: CSALPGQGAGEQFF. The CDR3 DNA follows: TGCAGCGCGTTACCGGGACAGGGGGCAGGGGAGCAGTTCTTC.

The chain employs TRBV20-1 and TRBJ2-5, with D uncertain. The germline V gene encodes CDR1 DFQATT and CDR2 SNEGSKA (reference sequence). The CDR3 covers 13 residues. Trimming shortened V by 3 bases and J by 2 bases, and 10 bases separated the two germline ends. The CDR3 loop reads CSASSVTQETQYF. CDR3 sequence (DNA): TGCAGTGCTAGCAGCGTGACACAAGAGACCCAGTACTTC.

Of note for this clonotype: Germline and junction disagree at one end, which may indicate a read error. The genes are TRBV6-1 and TRBJ1-6; 9 bases fit TRBD1. The germline gives CDR1 MNHNS, CDR2 SASEGT. The length of the CDR3 is 16 residues. CDR3 DNA: TGTGCCAGCAGCCAGGGACAGGGATCCTCTAATTCACCCCTCCACTTT. It is translated as CASSQGQGSSNSPLHF.

This clonotype occurred a few times. The V gene is TRBV14, the J gene TRBJ2-7, with D perhaps matching TRBD2 (5 bases). V was clipped by 2 bases and J by 3 bases, with 14 bases between them. Germline loops: CDR1 SGHDN, CDR2 FVKESK. The CDR3 is 15 residues long. CDR3 nucleotides: TGTGCCAGCAGCCAAACGGGGAGACACCTCTACGAGCAGTACTTC. This gives the protein CASSQTGRHLYEQYF.

In regard to this clonotype: A junction end diverges from the germline sequence, so it may reflect a read error. The gene calls are TRBV10-3 and TRBJ1-4; D perhaps matches TRBD1 (5 bases). The CDR3 contains 15 residues. Per the germline V gene, CDR1 is ENHRY and CDR2 is SYGVKD. DNA for the CDR3: TGTGCCATCAGTGAGGGGGCCGTGGCTAATGAAGAACTGTTTTTT. Protein product: CAISEGAVANEELFF.